This T cell receptor beta chain was documented in a study of cytomegalovirus exposure and HLA in healthy donors. This clone was recorded a few times. The PCR ran on 60 Vbeta and 13 Jbeta primers. TCRdb's table, derived via immunoSEQ multiplex PCR, lists solely in-frame clones and lacks some. Counted here are around 100,000 clones, approximately 66% occurring once; the ten biggest clones make up about 3.9%. This CDR3 region has 15 residues. The germline V and J ends were trimmed by 2 bases and 0 bases, with 8 bases remaining between them. Germline lookup yields CDR1 SGHTA and CDR2 FQGNSA. The sequenced sample consisted of PBMCs. The gene calls are TRBV7-2 and TRBJ2-1; D is uncertain. The clonotype was recovered from a man aged 25 to 40 in good health and CMV-seronegative. The CDR3 is CASSLRLSSYNEQFF. In DNA, the CDR3 is TGTGCCAGCAGCTTAAGACTTAGCTCCTACAATGAGCAGTTCTTC. Based on the CDR3 plus reference TRBV7-2 and TRBJ2-1, the full variable domain is GAGVSQSPSNKVTEKGKDVELRCDPISGHTALYWYRQSLGQGLEFLIYFQGNSAPDKSGLPSDRFSAERTGGSVSTLTIQRTQQEDSAVYLCASSLRLSSYNEQFFGPGTRLTVL.